This T cell receptor beta chain was found in a study of T-cell memory formation after mild COVID-19. The V gene's germline CDR1 is KGHDR and CDR2 SFDVKD. There are 13 residues in the CDR3. Trimming took off 6 bases at V and 0 bases at J, with 7 bases between the two ends. Constant-segment primers served in 5'RACE that generated TCR alpha and TCR beta cDNA libraries bearing sample barcodes and UMIs. TCRdb re-called the 5' RACE reads through MiXCR, storing one row per CDR3 protein. The sample has about 290,000 distinct CDR3 sequences, 15% to 20% seen once; the top ten hold roughly a fifth. About this clonotype itself: Antigen: not known.

Points from the study as a whole: In pre-infection memory, a portion of responding clones appeared, which suggested that cross-reactive memory joined.

Material: PBMCs or a T cell subset sorted from them (not recorded which). This receptor was obtained from a man aged 18 to 29 who had mild COVID-19 (a few samples of this study predate the infection). Cell type and time point are not known. The chain employs TRBV24-1 and TRBJ1-1; D unclear. The CDR3 loop reads CATSNTMNTEAFF. The CDR3 region has the DNA TGTGCCACCAGTAATACCATGAACACTGAAGCTTTCTTT.